What follows is one TCR beta chain and its context. Its antigen is as yet unknown. The CDR3 contains 14 residues. With 7 bases removed from V and 9 bases from J, the gap between germline ends came to 19 bases. Germline V lookup: CDR1 MNHNS, CDR2 SASEGT. The sample originates from a study of T cells in localized non-small cell lung cancer. Study-level results: Across samples, adjacent lung featured a median roughly 62 of the top 100 tumor clones. Uninvolved adjacent lung had the highest recorded T cell clonality, with tumor below it.

TCRdb's table, derived via immunoSEQ multiplex PCR, lists solely in-frame clones and lacks some. The sample records approximately 45,000 clones, around 83% being singletons. The chain employs TRBV6-1 and TRBJ1-5; the D gene is possibly TRBD1 (5 bases). The source was PBMCs, collected before any cancer treatment. The sequence came from a man aged 40-75 years with stage II lung adenocarcinoma. CDR3 sequence: CASNSGRVPGPQHF. The DNA for the CDR3 is TGTGCCAGCAACTCGGGCAGGGTGCCGGGGCCCCAGCATTTT.